This T cell receptor beta chain was profiled in a study of T-cell memory formation after mild COVID-19. Study-wide context: TCR clusters showed largely donor specificity.

Points from the study as a whole: Pre-infection memory harbored some responding clones, suggesting cross-reactive memory joined. Contracting CD4+ clones sat mainly in CM and EM; CD8+ in EMRA.

CDR3 length: 13 amino acids. Trimming shortened V by 3 bases and J by 0 bases, and 9 bases separated the two germline ends. Germline V gene sequence: CDR1 SQVTM, CDR2 ANQGSEA. TCRdb re-called the 5' RACE reads with MiXCR, one entry per CDR3 protein. The sample contains roughly 350,000 distinct CDR3 sequences, about 21% of which appear only once. About this clonotype itself: Its antigen is undetermined.

The receptor's source is an adult woman who had mild COVID-19 (a few samples of this study predate the infection). Cell type and time point are not known. The V and J genes are TRBV29-1 and TRBJ2-7; D unresolved. The sample taken for sequencing was PBMCs or a T cell subset sorted from them (not recorded which). The CDR3 reads CSVEASNSYEQYF. Written as DNA, the CDR3 is TGCAGCGTTGAGGCAAGCAACTCCTACGAGCAGTACTTC.